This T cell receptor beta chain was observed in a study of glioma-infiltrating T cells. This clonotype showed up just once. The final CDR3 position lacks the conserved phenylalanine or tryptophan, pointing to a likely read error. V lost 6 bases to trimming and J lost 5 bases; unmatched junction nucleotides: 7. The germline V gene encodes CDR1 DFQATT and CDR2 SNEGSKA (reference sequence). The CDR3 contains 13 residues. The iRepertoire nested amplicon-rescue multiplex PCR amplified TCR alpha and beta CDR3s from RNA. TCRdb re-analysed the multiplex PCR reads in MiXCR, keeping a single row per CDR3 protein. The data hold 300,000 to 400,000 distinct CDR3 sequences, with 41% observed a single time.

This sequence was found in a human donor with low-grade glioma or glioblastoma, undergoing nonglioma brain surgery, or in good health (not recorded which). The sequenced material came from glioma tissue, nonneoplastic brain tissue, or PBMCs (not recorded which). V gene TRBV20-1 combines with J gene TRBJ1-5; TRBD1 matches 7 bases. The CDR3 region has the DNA TGCAGTGCCAAGGGGGCAGCGGATCAGCCCCAGCATCTT. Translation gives CSAKGAADQPQHL.